This is a list of T cell receptor beta chains from one sample in a study of CD4 T cells in relation to SARS-CoV-2 and coronaviruses. For these TCRs, the target antigens are not known. The method was immunoSEQ multiplex PCR; TCRdb's version includes in-frame clones alone and lacks a portion of them. Of about 41,000 clones listed, 84% are singletons. The sequenced sample was naive CD4+ T cells from PBMCs, cultured in vitro. These receptors all come from an adult with COVID-19. CDR3s include the opening cysteine and the closing phenylalanine or tryptophan. D genes are given only for firm matches. Clone size appears in some rows only: once, few, many, or a class for an expanded clone.

v_gene: TRBV6-2/TRBV6-3; d_gene: TRBD2; j_gene: TRBJ2-3; abundance: -; CDR3aa: CASSRLAEIYDTQYF; CDR3nt: TGTGCCAGCAGTCGACTAGCGGAGATTTATGATACGCAGTATTTT
v_gene: TRBV10-3; d_gene: TRBD1; j_gene: TRBJ1-6; abundance: -; CDR3aa: CAISDSDRGSPLHF; CDR3nt: TGTGCCATCAGTGATTCGGACAGGGGTTCACCCCTCCACTTT
v_gene: TRBV9; d_gene: -; j_gene: TRBJ1-3; abundance: -; CDR3aa: CASSVASSGNTIYF; CDR3nt: TGTGCCAGCAGCGTAGCGTCCTCTGGAAACACCATATATTTT
v_gene: TRBV30; d_gene: -; j_gene: TRBJ2-2; abundance: -; CDR3aa: CAWSPGVRWNTGELFF; CDR3nt: TGTGCCTGGAGTCCTGGGGTTCGTTGGAACACCGGGGAGCTGTTTTTT
v_gene: TRBV15; d_gene: -; j_gene: TRBJ2-5; abundance: -; CDR3aa: CATSASITGAETQYF; CDR3nt: TGTGCCACCAGCGCCTCAATTACGGGGGCCGAGACCCAGTACTTC
v_gene: TRBV28; d_gene: TRBD1; j_gene: TRBJ1-4; abundance: -; CDR3aa: CASSLDRGVTNEKLFF; CDR3nt: TGTGCCAGCAGTTTAGACAGGGGGGTAACTAATGAAAAACTGTTTTTT
v_gene: TRBV5-6; d_gene: -; j_gene: TRBJ2-7; abundance: -; CDR3aa: CASTRTGDTPYEQYF; CDR3nt: TGTGCCAGCACCAGGACTGGAGATACGCCCTACGAGCAGTACTTC
v_gene: TRBV4-1; d_gene: -; j_gene: TRBJ2-1; abundance: -; CDR3aa: CASSQVYPPYNEQFF; CDR3nt: TGCGCCAGCAGCCAAGTTTATCCACCTTACAATGAGCAGTTCTTC
v_gene: TRBV28; d_gene: -; j_gene: TRBJ2-3; abundance: once; CDR3aa: CASSFRSRGYLTDTQYF; CDR3nt: TGTGCCAGCAGTTTTCGGAGCAGGGGTTATCTCACAGATACGCAGTATTTT
v_gene: TRBV29-1; d_gene: -; j_gene: TRBJ2-5; abundance: -; CDR3aa: CSVEGGSAQETQYF; CDR3nt: TGCAGCGTTGAGGGGGGTAGCGCCCAAGAGACCCAGTACTTC
v_gene: TRBV14; d_gene: -; j_gene: TRBJ1-3; abundance: -; CDR3aa: CASSQDFGTNSGNTIYF; CDR3nt: TGTGCCAGCAGCCAAGATTTCGGCACCAACTCTGGAAACACCATATATTTT